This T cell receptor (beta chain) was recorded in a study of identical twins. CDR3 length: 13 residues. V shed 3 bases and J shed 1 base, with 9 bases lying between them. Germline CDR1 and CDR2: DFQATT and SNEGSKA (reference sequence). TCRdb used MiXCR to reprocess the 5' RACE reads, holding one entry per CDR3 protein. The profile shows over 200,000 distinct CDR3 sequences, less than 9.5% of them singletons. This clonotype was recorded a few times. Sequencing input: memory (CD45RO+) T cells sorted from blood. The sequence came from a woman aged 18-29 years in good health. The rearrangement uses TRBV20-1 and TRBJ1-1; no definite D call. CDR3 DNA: TGCAGTGCTAGGCGCAGACCGAACACTGAAGCTTTCTTT. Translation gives CSARRRPNTEAFF.